One sample yielded the 8 T cell receptor beta chains listed below, sequenced in a study of T cell responses to AZD1222 COVID-19 vaccine. Repertoires were generated with immunoSEQ multiplex PCR, while TCRdb's copy carries only in-frame clones and drops some. The table has about 180,000 clones, around 88% seen once; the top ten hold more than 7%. The source material was peripheral blood, sampled on day 0 of AZD1222 vaccination. The receptors stem from an adult in good health.

The chain combines TRBV25-1 with TRBJ1-2, with D uncertain. From germline, CDR1 is MGHDK and CDR2 SYGVNS. V was trimmed by 3 bases and J by 1 base, leaving 3 bases between them. CDR3 length: 12 amino acids. CDR3 nucleotide sequence: TGTGCCAGCAGTGAGAGTAACTATGGCTACACCTTC. It yields the protein CASSESNYGYTF.

The chain couples TRBV3-1 (or the pseudogene TRBV3-2) to TRBJ2-1, with D maybe TRBD2 (5 bases). Germline-derived CDR1 and CDR2 are LGHDT and YNNKEL (reference sequence). This CDR3 spans 13 amino acids. Trimming removed 1 base at V and 7 bases at J, with 8 bases between. For the CDR3, the DNA is TGTGCCAGCAGCCAAGCCGGGATTAATGAGCAGTTCTTC. The encoded protein is CASSQAGINEQFF.

The chain uses TRBV3-1 (or the pseudogene TRBV3-2) and TRBJ1-6; no reliable D call. This CDR3 is 17 amino acids long. The V gene's germline CDR1 is LGHDT and CDR2 YNNKEL (reference sequence). V gave up 0 bases and J gave up 6 bases, with 15 bases separating them. The CDR3 is CASSQEEARLVNSPLHF. The CDR3, as DNA: TGTGCCAGCAGCCAAGAAGAGGCAAGGCTGGTTAATTCACCCCTCCACTTT.

V gene TRBV4-3 combines with J gene TRBJ1-2; TRBD1 might be the D (5 bases). The CDR3 is 12 residues long. Germline loops: CDR1 LGHNA, CDR2 YSLEER. Trimming shortened V by 1 base and J by 8 bases, and 8 bases separated the two germline ends. The CDR3 sequence: CASSQAGEGYTF. CDR3 DNA: TGCGCCAGCAGCCAAGCGGGGGAGGGCTACACCTTC.

The genes are TRBV4-3 and TRBJ1-1; D not resolved. Deletions cut 0 bases from V and 3 bases from J, with 11 bases between. The CDR3 contains 15 residues. CDR1 is LGHNA, CDR2 YSLEER, per germline. This chain's CDR3 is CASSQDGGGDTEAFF. Here the CDR3 DNA reads TGCGCCAGCAGCCAAGATGGCGGTGGGGACACTGAAGCTTTCTTT.

This clone was seen only once. V usage is TRBV7-3 and J usage is TRBJ2-1; 7 nucleotides align to TRBD2. This CDR3 region has 13 residues. J lost 9 bases, V lost 2 bases, and 4 bases had no gene match. CDR1 and CDR2 from the germline V gene are SGHTA and FQGTGA. CDR3: CASSLALAAEQFF. The DNA of the CDR3 is TGTGCCAGCAGCTTAGCTCTAGCGGCTGAGCAGTTCTTC.

J is TRBJ1-2 and V is TRBV9; no clear D gene. In germline, CDR1 is SGDLS, CDR2 YYNGEE. The CDR3 spans 16 residues. Trimming took off 3 bases at V and 4 bases at J, with 19 bases between the two ends. The CDR3 sequence is CASSASDTVNLYGYTF. CDR3 sequence (DNA): TGTGCCAGCAGCGCCTCCGACACCGTCAACCTCTATGGCTACACCTTC.

This rearrangement joins TRBV7-8 to TRBJ2-1, with unresolved D. V shed 0 bases and J shed 7 bases, with 10 bases lying between them. Germline loops: CDR1 SGHVS, CDR2 FQNEAQ. This CDR3 region has 14 residues. In nucleotides, the CDR3 is TGTGCCAGCAGCTTAGCTGGAATCGGAAATGAGCAGTTCTTC. It codes for CASSLAGIGNEQFF.